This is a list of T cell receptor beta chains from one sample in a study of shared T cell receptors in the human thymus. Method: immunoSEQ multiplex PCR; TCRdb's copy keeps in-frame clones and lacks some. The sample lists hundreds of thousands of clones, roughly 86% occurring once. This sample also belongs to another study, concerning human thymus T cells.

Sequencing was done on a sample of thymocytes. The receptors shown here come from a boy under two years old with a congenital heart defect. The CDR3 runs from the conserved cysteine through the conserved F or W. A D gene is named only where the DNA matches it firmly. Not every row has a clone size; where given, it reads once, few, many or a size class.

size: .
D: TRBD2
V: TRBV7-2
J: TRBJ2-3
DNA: TGTGCCAGCAGTCTAGGGAGGGCTAGCGGGGGGGCTAGCACAGATACGCAGTATTTT
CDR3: CASSLGRASGGASTDTQYF

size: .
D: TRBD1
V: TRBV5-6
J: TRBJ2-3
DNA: TGTGCCAGCAGCTCGACAGGGCCAGATACGCAGTATTTT
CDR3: CASSSTGPDTQYF

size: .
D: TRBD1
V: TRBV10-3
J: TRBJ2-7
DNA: TGTGCCATCAGTTACGGACCGGGACAGGCCGATTCCTACGAGCAGTACTTC
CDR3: CAISYGPGQADSYEQYF

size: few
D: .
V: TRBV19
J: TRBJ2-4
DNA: TGTGCCAGTAGTCTACTCAGGGGTAAAAACATTCAGTACTTC
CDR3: CASSLLRGKNIQYF

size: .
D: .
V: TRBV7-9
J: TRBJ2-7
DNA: TGTGCCAGCAGCCCGACGGGGACCTACGAGCAGTACTTC
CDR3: CASSPTGTYEQYF

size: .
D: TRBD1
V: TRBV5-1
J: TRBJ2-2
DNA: TGCGCCAGCAGCTTGGGCCCCCCGGGACAGGGTGACACCGGGGAGCTGTTTTTT
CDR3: CASSLGPPGQGDTGELFF

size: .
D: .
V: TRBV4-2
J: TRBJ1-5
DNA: TGTGCCAGCAGCCAAGTTAGCTTCGGAGCAGGGGATCAGCCCCAGCATTTT
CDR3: CASSQVSFGAGDQPQHF

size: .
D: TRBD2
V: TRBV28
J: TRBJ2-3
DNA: TGTGCCAGCAGCCTGAGCGGGGTCCCCACAGATACGCAGTATTTT
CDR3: CASSLSGVPTDTQYF

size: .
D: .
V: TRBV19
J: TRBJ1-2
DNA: TGTGCCAGTAGTCCGCGAGGGGGGGTCCATGGCTACACCTTC
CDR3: CASSPRGGVHGYTF

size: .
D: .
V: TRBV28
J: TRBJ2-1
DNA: TGTGCCAGCAGGAGGGCCGGCGGCTCCTACAATGAGCAGTTCTTC
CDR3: CASRRAGGSYNEQFF

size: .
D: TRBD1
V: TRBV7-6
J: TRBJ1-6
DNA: TGTGCCAGCAGCTTACAGGACAGGGGCAATTCACCCCTCCACTTT
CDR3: CASSLQDRGNSPLHF

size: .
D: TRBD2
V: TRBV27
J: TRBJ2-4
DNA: TGTGCCAGTCACGGGGGGGGCAGATCCAAAAACATTCAGTACTTC
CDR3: CASHGGGRSKNIQYF

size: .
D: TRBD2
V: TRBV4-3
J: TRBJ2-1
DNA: TGCGCCAGCAGCCAAGATCCCCCGAATAGCGGGACCTGGCACAATGAGCAGTTCTTC
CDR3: CASSQDPPNSGTWHNEQFF

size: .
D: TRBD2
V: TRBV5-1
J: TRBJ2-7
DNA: TGCGCCAGCAGCTTGGTAGAGCGGGAGAACTACGAGCAGTACTTC
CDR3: CASSLVERENYEQYF

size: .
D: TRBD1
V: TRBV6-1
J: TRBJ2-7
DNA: TGTGCCAGCAGGAATACAGGGGTCTACGAGCAGTACTTC
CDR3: CASRNTGVYEQYF

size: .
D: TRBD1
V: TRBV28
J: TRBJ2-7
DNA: TGTGCCAGCAGTCCCGGGACAGGTGACATGGAGCAGTACTTC
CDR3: CASSPGTGDMEQYF

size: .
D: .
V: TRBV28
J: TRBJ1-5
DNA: TGTGCCAGCAGTTTACAAGCCGGGGTGGGTCAGCCCCAGCATTTT
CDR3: CASSLQAGVGQPQHF

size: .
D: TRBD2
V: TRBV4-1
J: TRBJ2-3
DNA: TGCGCCAGCAGCCAAGTGGTGAAAGCGGGGGAAACAGATACGCAGTATTTT
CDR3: CASSQVVKAGETDTQYF

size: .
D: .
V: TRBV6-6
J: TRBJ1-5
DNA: TGTGCCAGCAGTTACGGAAGGGGAGGAAATCAGCCCCAGCATTTT
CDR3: CASSYGRGGNQPQHF

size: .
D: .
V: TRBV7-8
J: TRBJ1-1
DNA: TGTGCCAGCAGCTTAGACCCACCAGGGGCCACTGAAGCTTTCTTT
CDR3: CASSLDPPGATEAFF

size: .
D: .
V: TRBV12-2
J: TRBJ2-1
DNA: TGTGCAAGTCGCTTATTTTCTAGCGTCTGCAATGAGCAGTTCTTC
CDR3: CASRLFSSVCNEQFF

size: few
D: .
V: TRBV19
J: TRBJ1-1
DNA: TGTGCCAGTAGTATAGTGGGGGACTTCACTGAGGCTTTCTTT
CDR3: CASSIVGDFTEAFF

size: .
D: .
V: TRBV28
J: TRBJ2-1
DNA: TGTGCCAGCAGAAAGACTCTATACAATGAGCAGTTCTTC
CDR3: CASRKTLYNEQFF

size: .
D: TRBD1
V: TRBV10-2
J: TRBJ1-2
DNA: TGCGCCAGCAGGCATGAAAGACAGGGTATCTACACCTTC
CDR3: CASRHERQGIYTF

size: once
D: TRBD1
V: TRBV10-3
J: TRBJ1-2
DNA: TGTGCCATCAGTGGACAGGGCACCTTCTATGGCTACACCTTC
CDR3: CAISGQGTFYGYTF